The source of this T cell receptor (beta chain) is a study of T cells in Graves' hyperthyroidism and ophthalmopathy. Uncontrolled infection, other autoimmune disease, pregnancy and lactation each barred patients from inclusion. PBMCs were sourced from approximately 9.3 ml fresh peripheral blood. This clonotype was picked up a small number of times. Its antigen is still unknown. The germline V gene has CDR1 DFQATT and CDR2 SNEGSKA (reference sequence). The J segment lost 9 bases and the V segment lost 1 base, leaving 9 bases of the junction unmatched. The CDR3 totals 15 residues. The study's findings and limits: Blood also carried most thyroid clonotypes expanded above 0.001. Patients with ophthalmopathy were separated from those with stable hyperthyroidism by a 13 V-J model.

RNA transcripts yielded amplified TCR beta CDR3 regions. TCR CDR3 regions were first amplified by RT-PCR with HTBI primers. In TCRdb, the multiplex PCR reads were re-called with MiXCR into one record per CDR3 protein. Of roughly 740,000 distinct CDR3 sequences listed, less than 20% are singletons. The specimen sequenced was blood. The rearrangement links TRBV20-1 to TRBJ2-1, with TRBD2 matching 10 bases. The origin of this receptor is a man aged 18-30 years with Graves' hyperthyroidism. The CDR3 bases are TGCAGTGCTAGAGGACTTCGCCTAGCGGGAGTTGAGCAGTTCTTC. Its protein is CSARGLRLAGVEQFF.